This TCR beta chain was retrieved from a study of control samples from healthy donors and cancer patients. This clone was counted a single time. Germline values: CDR1 KGHSH, CDR2 LQKENI. This CDR3 is built from 15 residues. Trimming took off 2 bases at V and 1 base at J, with 9 bases between the two ends. Clones were sequenced by immunoSEQ multiplex PCR, and TCRdb holds only the in-frame ones, with some missing. The table has under 150,000 clones, about 92% seen once. This TCR was recovered from a man between 45 and 60 years old with head and neck cancer. This chain connects TRBV18 to TRBJ2-1; D not certain. Input material: PBMCs. CDR3 bases: TGTGCCAGCTCACCAGAGGCTGGTTCCTACAATGAGCAGTTCTTC. Translation gives CASSPEAGSYNEQFF.